A selection of T cell receptor beta chains follows, all from one sample in a study of T-cell reconstitution after alpha-beta-depleted transplantation in children. In TCRdb, the PCR reads were re-called with MiXCR into one record per CDR3 protein. Found here are some 830,000 distinct CDR3 sequences, roughly 15% of them singletons; the top ten hold 5%. Sequenced here: PBMCs, mostly from graft donor cells, sampled 360 days after TCRalphabeta/CD19-depleted stem cell transplant. Source of these receptors: a male patient between 10 and 17 years old who had a stem cell transplant for acute lymphoblastic leukemia, so the T cells may come from the graft donor. Both conserved end residues are part of each CDR3. The D gene is left open where the match is weak. Clone size is shown for a subset of rows, as once, few, many or a class of expanded clone.

j_call,d_call,clone_size,v_call,cdr3_length,cdr3_aa,cdr3_nt
TRBJ2-1,.,.,TRBV2,10,CASSVDEQFF,TGTGCCAGCAGTGTAGACGAGCAGTTCTTC
TRBJ2-7,.,few,TRBV25-1,13,CASSEPGGYEQYF,TGTGCCAGCAGTGAACCAGGCGGCTACGAGCAGTACTTC
TRBJ2-7,.,.,TRBV7-9,11,CASRGLREQYF,TGTGCCAGCAGAGGACTGCGCGAGCAGTACTTC
TRBJ1-1,.,.,TRBV6-1,13,CASYRGPGTEAFF,TGTGCCAGCTATCGGGGCCCTGGGACTGAAGCTTTCTTT
TRBJ2-1,TRBD2,few,TRBV5-1,17,CASSRLAGGSSYNEQFF,TGCGCCAGCAGCCGTCTAGCGGGGGGCAGCTCCTACAATGAGCAGTTCTTC
TRBJ2-1,TRBD2,many,TRBV29-1,17,CSDRVDGTSGLYNEQFF,TGCAGCGACCGCGTAGACGGAACTAGCGGCTTATACAATGAGCAGTTCTTC
TRBJ1-1,.,few,TRBV27,14,CASSLNTGLAEAFF,TGTGCCAGCAGTTTAAATACAGGGCTCGCTGAAGCTTTCTTT
TRBJ1-4,.,many,TRBV4-1,14,CASSQGQGGEKLFF,TGCGCCAGCAGCCAGGGGCAGGGTGGGGAAAAACTGTTTTTT
TRBJ2-7,TRBD2,many,TRBV29-1,14,CSVGGAGGGYEQYF,TGCAGCGTTGGAGGGGCGGGAGGCGGTTACGAGCAGTACTTC
TRBJ2-7,TRBD1,.,TRBV6-5,15,CASSLQGADLDEQYF,TGTGCCAGCAGTCTACAGGGGGCGGACTTGGACGAGCAGTACTTC
TRBJ2-7,TRBD2,.,TRBV5-6,16,CASSRGLAGVIYEQYF,TGTGCCAGCAGCCGCGGACTAGCGGGAGTCATATACGAGCAGTACTTC
TRBJ2-1,.,.,TRBV25-1,13,CASSGSTYNEQFF,TGTGCCAGCAGTGGCAGCACCTACAATGAGCAGTTCTTC
TRBJ1-1,.,few,TRBV5-1,16,CASSLAPGRLNTEAFF,TGCGCCAGCAGCTTGGCTCCGGGGCGCCTTAACACTGAAGCTTTCTTT
TRBJ2-7,.,few,TRBV5-1,12,CASSRVGSEQYF,TGCGCCAGCAGCCGCGTGGGGTCGGAGCAGTACTTC